This T cell receptor (beta chain) derives from a study of cytomegalovirus exposure and HLA in healthy donors. This CDR3 contains 13 residues. Germline-derived CDR1 and CDR2 are SGHDN and FVKESK. V lost 4 bases and J lost 5, with 12 bases in between. 60 Vbeta and 13 Jbeta primers were used in PCR. Sequenced by immunoSEQ multiplex PCR; TCRdb stores in-frame clones only, minus some. The sample has over 140,000 clones, around 80% seen once; the top ten hold roughly 1.4%. The sequence derives from a young man in good health and CMV-seropositive. Sequenced: PBMCs. This sequence joins TRBV14 and TRBJ2-7, with D maybe TRBD2 (5 bases). CDR3 loop: CASSPMDGDEQYF. CDR3 DNA sequence: TGTGCCAGCAGCCCTATGGACGGGGACGAGCAGTACTTC.